This T cell receptor beta chain is drawn from a study of blood T cells in healthy people across ages. The wider study: Capture via template switching afforded approximately one barcoded beta molecule per two T cells.

The individuals who served as donors were healthy Caucasians living in Russia, aged roughly 6 to 100. Sample-barcoded 5' priming and a J-beta primer mix drove a second PCR of roughly 7 to 11 cycles. MiXCR was run by TCRdb on the 5' RACE reads, yielding one entry per CDR3 protein. The sample consists of 1.5 million to 2 million distinct CDR3 sequences, approximately 40% of them appearing once. 13 amino acids form the CDR3, both terminal residues included. Germline V lookup: CDR1 SGDLS, CDR2 YYNGEE. This clonotype has a handful of counts. The limits of the CDR3 on the DNA are not certain, so only TCRdb's listed CDR3 is given.

This clonotype was sampled from a human donor in good health. The chain recombines TRBV9 with TRBJ2-1; the table's D call TRBD2 went unverified against the DNA. The sample consisted of blood. CDR3 protein: CASSVAEGTSRFF.